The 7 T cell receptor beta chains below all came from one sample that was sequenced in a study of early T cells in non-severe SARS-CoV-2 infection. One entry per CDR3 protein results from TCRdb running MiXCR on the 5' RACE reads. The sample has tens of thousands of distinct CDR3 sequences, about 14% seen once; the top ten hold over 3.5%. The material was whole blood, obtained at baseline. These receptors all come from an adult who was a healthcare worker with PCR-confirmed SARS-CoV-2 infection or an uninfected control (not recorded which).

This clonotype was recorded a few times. Here the CDR3 reads CSVDRDSLTDTQYF. CDR3 sequence (DNA): TGCAGCGTGGATAGGGACAGTCTCACAGATACGCAGTATTTT. V gene TRBV29-1 combines with J gene TRBJ2-3, with TRBD1 identical over 7 bases. Trimming took 6 bases from V and 2 from J; bases not matched to a gene: 8. Germline CDR1 is SQVTM and CDR2 is ANQGSEA. The CDR3 contains 14 residues.

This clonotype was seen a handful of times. CDR3 coding DNA: TGCAGCGCCGGACTAGAGTGGTACAATGAGCAGTTCTTC. Translating it yields CSAGLEWYNEQFF. The rearrangement joins TRBV29-1 to TRBJ2-1, with TRBD2 identical over 7 bases. The CDR3 runs 13 residues. The germline V gene has CDR1 SQVTM and CDR2 ANQGSEA. V gave up 7 bases and J gave up 4 bases; unmatched junction bases: 7.

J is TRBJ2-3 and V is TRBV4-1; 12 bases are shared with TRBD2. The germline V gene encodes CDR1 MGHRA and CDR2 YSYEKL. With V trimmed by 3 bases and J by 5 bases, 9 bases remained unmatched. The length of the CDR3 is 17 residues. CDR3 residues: CASSQERTSGAGDTQYF. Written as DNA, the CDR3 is TGCGCCAGCAGCCAGGAAAGGACTAGCGGGGCTGGAGATACGCAGTATTTT.

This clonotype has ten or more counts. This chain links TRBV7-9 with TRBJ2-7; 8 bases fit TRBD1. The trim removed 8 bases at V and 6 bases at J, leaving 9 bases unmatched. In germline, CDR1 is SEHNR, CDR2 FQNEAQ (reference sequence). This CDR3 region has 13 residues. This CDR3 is CASGGQGASEQYF. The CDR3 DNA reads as TGTGCCAGCGGTGGGCAGGGGGCCTCCGAGCAGTACTTC.

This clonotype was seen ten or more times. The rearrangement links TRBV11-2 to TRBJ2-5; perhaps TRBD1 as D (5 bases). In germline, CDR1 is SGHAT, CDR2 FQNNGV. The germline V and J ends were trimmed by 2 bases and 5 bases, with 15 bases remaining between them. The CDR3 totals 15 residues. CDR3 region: CASSLTVTGRETQYF. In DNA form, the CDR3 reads TGTGCCAGCAGCTTAACCGTCACAGGTCGCGAGACCCAGTACTTC. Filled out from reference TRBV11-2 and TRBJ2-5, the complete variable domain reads EAGVAQSPRYKIIEKRQSVAFWCNPISGHATLYWYQQILGQGPKLLIQFQNNGVVDDSQLPKDRFSAERLKGVDSTLKIQPAKLEDSAVYLCASSLTVTGRETQYFGPGTRLLVL.

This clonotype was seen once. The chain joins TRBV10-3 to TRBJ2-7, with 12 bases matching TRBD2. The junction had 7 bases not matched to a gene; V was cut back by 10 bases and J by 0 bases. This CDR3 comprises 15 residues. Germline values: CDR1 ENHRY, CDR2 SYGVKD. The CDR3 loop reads CATGTSGSSSYEQYF. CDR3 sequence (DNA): TGTGCCACCGGGACTAGCGGGTCATCCTCCTACGAGCAGTACTTC.

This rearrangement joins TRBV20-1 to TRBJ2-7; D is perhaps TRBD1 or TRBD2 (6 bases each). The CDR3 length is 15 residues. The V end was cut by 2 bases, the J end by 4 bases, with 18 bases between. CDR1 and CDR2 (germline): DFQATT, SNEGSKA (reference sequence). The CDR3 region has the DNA TGCAGTGCTAGAAACTTAAGGGGGGCTTTGTACGAGCAGTACTTC. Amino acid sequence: CSARNLRGALYEQYF.